Below are 27 T cell receptor beta chains sequenced from a single sample in a study of tumor and adjacent non-tumor tissue in lung cancer. The template was RNA from unsorted bulk tissue. TCRbeta libraries were built with three rounds of nested PCR, modified from ARM-PCR. MiXCR was run by TCRdb on the multiplex PCR reads, yielding one entry per CDR3 protein. The sample records 90,000 or so distinct CDR3 sequences, around three fifths being singletons. The material sequenced was lung tumor tissue. These receptors all stem from a man between 65 and 85 years old with non-small cell lung cancer.

This sequence joins TRBV28 and TRBJ1-5; a weak D match, TRBD1 (6 bases). V was pared by 6 bases and J by 6 bases, with 15 bases between. Germline V gives CDR1 MDHEN, CDR2 SYDVKM. The CDR3 consists of 14 residues. CDR3 protein: CASRKQGFTQPQHF. DNA of the CDR3: TGTGCCAGCAGAAAACAGGGATTCACTCAGCCCCAGCATTTT.

A single count supports this clonotype. This chain links TRBV6-1 with TRBJ2-5; the D gene could be TRBD1 or TRBD2 (5 bases each). V dropped 1 base and J dropped 7 bases, with 16 bases sitting between them. Germline CDR1 is MNHNS and CDR2 is SASEGT. CDR3 length: 15 amino acids. CDR3 amino acids: CASSEVLAGWGTQYF. Written as DNA, the CDR3 is TGTGCCAGCAGTGAAGTGCTAGCAGGGTGGGGGACCCAGTACTTC.

On this clonotype: One end of the junction varies from germline; a read error may be responsible. This chain uses TRBV6-2 or TRBV6-3 with TRBJ2-7, with a weak D call TRBD1 (6 bases). This CDR3 is built from 14 residues. Germline lookup yields CDR1 MNHEY and CDR2 SVGEGT. CDR3: CANSPQGQIYEQYF. The DNA of the CDR3 is TGTGCCAACAGTCCCCAGGGGCAGATCTACGAGCAGTACTTC.

The chain couples TRBV11-2 to TRBJ2-7; 8 nucleotides line up with TRBD1. This CDR3 has 17 residues. Germline assignment: CDR1 SGHAT and CDR2 FQNNGV. V gave up 5 bases and J gave up 7 bases; unmatched junction bases: 19. The CDR3 DNA is TGTGCCAGCAGCCTACGACCACCAGGACAGGGAGCTGAGGAGCAGTACTTC. This encodes CASSLRPPGQGAEEQYF.

In regard to this clonotype: An end of the junction does not agree with germline; a read error may underlie this. The chain employs TRBV11-2 and TRBJ2-6; 11 nucleotides align to TRBD2. Germline lookup yields CDR1 SGHAT and CDR2 FQNNGV. This CDR3 has 18 amino acids. The CDR3 loop is CATRQLAGAYSGADVLTF. The DNA for the CDR3 is TGTGCCACCCGTCAACTAGCGGGGGCCTACTCTGGGGCCGACGTCCTGACTTTC.

This clonotype was observed many times. V is TRBV10-2 and J is TRBJ2-1; D perhaps matches TRBD1 (5 bases). Trimming cost V 2 bases and J 7 bases, with 6 bases left between them. This CDR3 spans 12 amino acids. From germline, CDR1 is WSHSY and CDR2 SAAADI. CDR3 residues: CASSEGANEQFF. The CDR3 DNA reads TGCGCCAGCAGTGAGGGGGCGAATGAGCAGTTCTTC.

The V gene is TRBV7-2, the J gene TRBJ2-1; 7 bases are shared with TRBD2. The CDR3 spans 16 residues. From germline, CDR1 is SGHTA and CDR2 FQGNSA. V lost 1 base to trimming and J lost 4 bases; unmatched junction nucleotides: 7. The DNA for the CDR3 is TGTGCCAGCAGCTTAGACGGGAGGTTGAGATACAATGAGCAGTTCTTC. Its translation: CASSLDGRLRYNEQFF. The whole variable domain, remainder taken from reference TRBV7-2 and TRBJ2-1, is GAGVSQSPSNKVTEKGKDVELRCDPISGHTALYWYRQSLGQGLEFLIYFQGNSAPDKSGLPSDRFSAERTGGSVSTLTIQRTQQEDSAVYLCASSLDGRLRYNEQFFGPGTRLTVL.

Comments on this clonotype: A read error may explain this, as a much larger clone is one base away. The chain is built from TRBV14 and TRBJ1-6; D gene uncertain. The CDR3 extends over 13 amino acids. The germline gives CDR1 SGHDN, CDR2 FVKESK. For the CDR3, the DNA is TGTGCCAGCAACCAAGATTCTAGGCCGCCCCTCCACTTT. Amino acids: CASNQDSRPPLHF.

This chain connects TRBV29-1 to TRBJ2-7; TRBD1 matches 8 bases. Germline V gene data show CDR1 as SQVTM and CDR2 as ANQGSEA. The CDR3 length is 14 residues. Trimming at V came to 4 bases and at J to 8 bases, leaving 13 bases not matched to a gene. Here the CDR3 reads CSVGGRGPSNKQYF. The CDR3 coding sequence is TGCAGCGTTGGGGGCAGGGGGCCATCCAACAAGCAGTACTTC.

This clonotype was counted a few times. The chain combines TRBV29-1 with TRBJ2-3; no firm D call. Germline CDR1 SQVTM, CDR2 ANQGSEA. There are 12 residues in the CDR3. V was trimmed by 6 bases and J by 15 bases, leaving 22 bases between them. In nucleotides, the CDR3 is TGCAGCGTGGAAAGCCCGGCAGATATGCATTATTTT. It specifies CSVESPADMHYF.

Details on this clonotype: This clone may be a read error of a much larger clone one base away. This chain connects TRBV6-5 to TRBJ1-2; D may be TRBD1 (5 bases). Germline assignment: CDR1 MNHEY and CDR2 SVGAGI. The CDR3 totals 12 residues. The CDR3 region has the DNA TGTGCCAGCACTACGGGGGGAGCTGGCTACGCCTTC. Encoded protein: CASTTGGAGYAF.

By sample share, this clonotype is medium-sized. The DNA for the CDR3 is TGCAGCGTTGGCCGGGACAGCAATCAGCCCCAGCATTTT. Translation gives CSVGRDSNQPQHF. The chain has TRBV29-1 and TRBJ1-5; the D gene is possibly TRBD1 (5 bases). Germline CDR1 is SQVTM and CDR2 is ANQGSEA. The CDR3 contains 13 residues. Trimming stripped 4 bases from V and 1 base from J, with 8 bases between.

A note on this clonotype: This sequence may be a read error, since a much larger clone differs from it by one base. V is TRBV5-4 and J is TRBJ2-2; weak D call: TRBD2 (5 bases). The CDR3 spans 16 residues. Germline lookup yields CDR1 SGHNT and CDR2 YYREEE (reference sequence). CDR3 in DNA: TGTGCCAGCAGCTTGGAGTTCGCCGGAAACACCGGGGAGCTGTCTTTT. It yields the protein CASSLEFAGNTGELSF.

This clonotype has a count of ten or more. The chain employs TRBV6-5 and TRBJ1-2; a possible D gene is TRBD1 (5 bases). Germline V lookup: CDR1 MNHEY, CDR2 SVGAGI. V lost 1 base and J lost 3, with 18 bases in between. The CDR3 extends over 17 amino acids. The CDR3 spells CASSYFTGVGIYYGYTF. The CDR3 nucleotides read TGTGCCAGCAGTTACTTTACAGGAGTTGGGATCTACTATGGCTACACCTTC.

On this clonotype itself: At one of its ends the junction is not consistent with the germline gene, which may arise from a read error. The chain uses TRBV11-3 and TRBJ2-5; D might be TRBD2 (5 bases). Germline V CDR1 and CDR2: SGHNT, YENEEA. This CDR3 comprises 13 residues. CDR3 loop: CARSPGLGETQYF. The CDR3, as DNA: TGTGCCCGCAGCCCGGGCTTGGGAGAGACCCAGTACTTT.

With regard to this clonotype: A much larger clone differs from this one at a single base, so this may be a read error. This sequence joins TRBV28 and TRBJ1-5, with D tentatively TRBD1 (5 bases). The V gene's germline CDR1 is MDHEN and CDR2 SYDVKM. CDR3 length equals 16 residues. V was clipped by 5 bases and J by 3 bases, with 17 bases between them. For the CDR3, the DNA is TGTGCCAGCAGTCCCTTCGGGGGGGTTGTCAATCAGCCCCAGCATTTT. Translated, it gives CASSPFGGVVNQPQHF. Drawing the rest from reference TRBV28 and TRBJ1-5, the complete variable domain is DVKVTQSSRYLVKRTGEKVFLECVQDMDHENMFWYRQDPGLGLRLIYFSYDVKMKEKGDIPEGYSVSREKKERFSLILESASTNQTSMYLCASSPFGGVVNQPQHFGDGTRLSIL.

The sample holds many counts of this clonotype. The chain couples TRBV10-3 to TRBJ2-7; TRBD1 is a possible D gene (5 bases). The CDR3 is 12 amino acids. Germline CDR1 reads ENHRY; CDR2 reads SYGVKD. V lost 3 bases and J 13 bases, leaving 16 bases between the germline ends. CDR3: CAISEAGTGTYF. CDR3 DNA sequence: TGTGCCATCAGTGAAGCCGGTACAGGAACATACTTC.

Details on this clonotype: A read error may produce the germline difference seen at one junction end. V is TRBV5-5 and J is TRBJ1-2; no firm D call. The germline gives CDR1 SGHKS, CDR2 YYEKEE (reference sequence). The CDR3 contains 14 residues. The CDR3 sequence is CASSLASEVYGYTF. CDR3 DNA sequence: TGTGCCAGTAGCTTGGCGTCGGAAGTGTATGGCTACACCTTC.

V gene TRBV6-5 combines with J gene TRBJ1-5; no definite D call. The J call may be incorrect, as the DNA end agrees better with TRBJ2-3. Germline CDR1 and CDR2: MNHEY and SVGAGI. This CDR3 spans 15 amino acids. The CDR3: CASRNEAGGNQPQYF. The CDR3 DNA sequence: TGTGCCAGCAGGAACGAGGCTGGCGGCAATCAACCCCAGTATTTT.

The chain recombines TRBV2 with TRBJ2-7; D gene ambiguous. V lost 3 bases and J lost 1, with 7 bases in between. This CDR3 region has 13 residues. Germline-derived CDR1 and CDR2 are SNHLY and FYNNEI. The CDR3 is CASSDNRSYEQYF. The CDR3 nucleotides are TGTGCCAGCAGTGACAACCGATCCTACGAGCAGTACTTC.

The chain uses TRBV30 and TRBJ1-5; no reliable D call. Germline CDR1 and CDR2: GTSNPN and SVGIG (reference sequence). Deletions cut 4 bases from V and 1 base from J, with 14 bases between. The CDR3 is 15 residues long. The CDR3 loop reads CAWNANTKSNQPQHF. In DNA form, the CDR3 reads TGTGCCTGGAATGCAAATACGAAGAGCAATCAGCCCCAGCATTTT.

In regard to this clonotype: A junction end diverges from the germline sequence, so it may reflect a read error. CDR3 nucleotide sequence: TGTACCAGCAGCCTCGGGACAGGGGAAAAATATGGCTACACCTTC. It yields the protein CTSSLGTGEKYGYTF. This chain links TRBV11-2 with TRBJ1-2; 10 nucleotides agree with TRBD1. CDR1 is SGHAT and CDR2 is FQNNGV in the germline V gene. The CDR3 is made up of 15 amino acids.

To note about this clonotype: Given a much more abundant clone one base away, this may be a read error. The chain combines TRBV6-1 with TRBJ2-3; D unresolved. Germline V gene sequence: CDR1 MNHNS, CDR2 SASEGT. The V and J ends lost 2 bases and 2 bases respectively, with 11 bases between them. There are 15 residues in the CDR3. The CDR3 here is CASSERPRNTDTQYF. Written as DNA, the CDR3 is TGTGCCAGCAGTGAACGGCCCCGGAACACAGATACGCAGTATTTT.

A remark on this clonotype: One end of the junction fails to match germline, which may point to a read error. V is TRBV10-2 and J is TRBJ2-2, with a possible D match to TRBD1 (6 bases). The CDR3 runs to 15 residues. Germline loops: CDR1 WSHSY, CDR2 SAAADI. The CDR3 DNA is TGCGCCAGCAGTGTTTGGGGGCGCCCCACCGGGGAGCTGTTCTTT. It is translated as CASSVWGRPTGELFF.

The chain employs TRBV11-2 and TRBJ2-3, with D possibly being TRBD1 (5 bases). CDR3 size: 16 residues. Deletions cut 0 bases from V and 1 base from J, with 11 bases between. Germline-derived CDR1 and CDR2 are SGHAT and FQNNGV. The CDR3 region has the DNA TGTGCCAGCAGCTTAGACATGACGACAGGCACAGATACGCAGTATTTT. Protein sequence: CASSLDMTTGTDTQYF. Full variable domain (outside the CDR3, taken from reference TRBV11-2 and TRBJ2-3): EAGVAQSPRYKIIEKRQSVAFWCNPISGHATLYWYQQILGQGPKLLIQFQNNGVVDDSQLPKDRFSAERLKGVDSTLKIQPAKLEDSAVYLCASSLDMTTGTDTQYFGPGTRLTVL.

This clonotype was counted a single time. The chain employs TRBV6-6 and TRBJ2-1; D might be TRBD2 (5 bases). The V end lost 6 bases, the J end lost 5 bases, and 17 bases lay between the germline ends. In germline, CDR1 is MNHNY, CDR2 SVGAGI (reference sequence). This CDR3 has 15 amino acids. CDR3 sequence reads: CASSPALASNNEQFF. The CDR3, as DNA: TGTGCCAGCAGCCCTGCCTTAGCGAGCAACAATGAGCAGTTCTTC.

In the case of this clonotype: At one boundary the junction diverges from the germline segment, which might be a read error. The chain joins TRBV11-2 to TRBJ2-2; TRBD2 aligns across 8 bases. This CDR3 has 15 residues. In germline, CDR1 is SGHAT, CDR2 FQNNGV. The CDR3 DNA sequence: TGTGCCAGCAGTTTATGGCTAGCGGGCACCGGGGAGCCGTTCTTT. Translated, it gives CASSLWLAGTGEPFF.